Following are 26 T cell receptor beta chains from one sample sequenced in a study of OX40 agonist ivuxolimab in advanced cancers. Some clones are missing from TCRdb's copy, which holds only in-frame ones; the method was immunoSEQ multiplex PCR. Among approximately 52,000 clones listed, around 85% were seen once. The specimen was CD4+ or CD8+ T cells sorted from blood, collected in a trial of the OX40 agonist ivuxolimab. These TCRs come from an adult with an advanced solid tumor such as melanoma, head and neck, liver or kidney cancer.

The chain joins TRBV19 to TRBJ2-3; weak D call: TRBD2 (6 bases). The CDR3 spans 13 residues. In germline, CDR1 is LNHDA, CDR2 SQIVND (reference sequence). V lost 3 bases to trimming and J lost 6 bases, with 10 bases between them. CDR3 loop: CASSMQGTDTQYF. As DNA, the CDR3 is TGTGCCAGTAGTATGCAAGGGACTGATACGCAGTATTTT.

The rearrangement joins TRBV7-9 to TRBJ2-4; D is perhaps TRBD2 (6 bases). The CDR3 length is 16 residues. The V end was cut by 5 bases, the J end by 0 bases, with 14 bases between. CDR1 is SEHNR and CDR2 is FQNEAQ in the germline V gene (reference sequence). CDR3 in amino acids: CASSETGDLAKNIQYF. The CDR3 coding sequence is TGTGCCAGCAGCGAAACGGGGGACTTAGCCAAAAACATTCAGTACTTC.

CDR3 nucleotide sequence: TGCGCCAGCAGCCAAGACACCCGCACTAGTAACACCGGGGAGCTGTTTTTT. This sequence encodes CASSQDTRTSNTGELFF. The rearrangement uses TRBV4-1 and TRBJ2-2; TRBD2 is a possible D gene (5 bases). Trimming cost V 0 bases and J 2 bases, with 13 bases left between them. The CDR3 spans 17 residues. Per germline, CDR1 MGHRA and CDR2 YSYEKL.

In DNA form, the CDR3 reads TGTGCCAGCAGAGAGGAGGGGGGGCTGGGAGATACGCAGTATTTT. It yields the protein CASREEGGLGDTQYF. The chain has TRBV6-5 and TRBJ2-3; tentatively, D is TRBD2 (7 bases). CDR3 size: 15 residues. The ends were cut back, 6 bases at V and 5 bases at J, with 18 bases in the middle. Germline V gene sequence: CDR1 MNHEY, CDR2 SVGAGI.

This clone was observed a handful of times. The chain recombines TRBV11-1 with TRBJ2-1, with D possibly matching TRBD2 (5 bases). CDR1 is SGHAT, CDR2 FQDESV, per germline (reference sequence). With 5 bases removed from V and 3 bases from J, the gap between germline ends came to 11 bases. This CDR3 is built from 14 residues. CDR3 protein: CASSPRGNYNEQFF. CDR3 DNA sequence: TGTGCCAGCAGCCCTCGGGGAAACTACAATGAGCAGTTCTTC.

The chain couples TRBV5-1 to TRBJ1-1; possibly TRBD1 for D (5 bases). This CDR3 has 16 amino acids. Deletions cut 4 bases from V and 8 bases from J, with 24 bases between. In germline, CDR1 is SGHRS, CDR2 YFSETQ. In DNA form, the CDR3 reads TGCGCCAGCAGCGTTCCGGAACACAGTGGGGCTAAGGAAGCTTTCTTT. It yields the protein CASSVPEHSGAKEAFF.

This chain joins TRBV27 and TRBJ1-1, with D possibly matching TRBD1 (5 bases). CDR1 and CDR2 (germline): MNHEY, SMNVEV (reference sequence). V was clipped by 6 bases and J by 1 base, with 12 bases between them. The CDR3 contains 14 residues. CDR3 residues: CASRAGYPNTEAFF. The DNA for the CDR3 is TGTGCCAGCAGAGCAGGGTATCCGAACACTGAAGCTTTCTTT.

This sequence joins TRBV4-1 and TRBJ2-6; D is undetermined. In germline, CDR1 is MGHRA, CDR2 YSYEKL. This CDR3 is 17 amino acids long. V dropped 4 bases and J dropped 0 bases, with 13 bases sitting between them. This CDR3 reads CASSLAWAISGANVLTF. The CDR3 DNA is TGCGCCAGCAGCCTCGCATGGGCCATCTCTGGGGCCAACGTCCTGACTTTC.

This chain connects TRBV7-3 to TRBJ1-2; TRBD1 agrees at 8 bases. The CDR3 runs to 13 residues. The junction had 2 bases not matched to a gene; V was cut back by 2 bases and J by 6 bases. Germline values: CDR1 SGHTA, CDR2 FQGTGA. The CDR3 region has the DNA TGTGCCAGCAGCTTACCAGGGGGCAATGGCTACACCTTC. As protein: CASSLPGGNGYTF.

V usage is TRBV19 and J usage is TRBJ2-7; either TRBD1 or TRBD2 may supply D (7 bases each). This CDR3 is 13 amino acids long. Germline loops: CDR1 LNHDA, CDR2 SQIVND (reference sequence). V was cut by 10 bases and J by 3 bases, with 16 bases left in between. The CDR3 nucleotides are TGTGCCACAAGCGCAGGGGGGGGCTACGAGCAGTACTTC. Its translation: CATSAGGGYEQYF.

The CDR3 sequence is CASSQFPGGGDGKYTDTQYF. DNA of the CDR3: TGCGCCAGCAGCCAGTTTCCCGGAGGGGGGGACGGAAAGTACACAGATACGCAGTATTTT. The chain has TRBV4-1 and TRBJ2-3; maybe TRBD2 (7 bases). The CDR3 loop spans 20 amino acids. Germline values: CDR1 MGHRA, CDR2 YSYEKL. Trimming pared 3 bases from V and 2 bases from J, leaving 27 bases between.

This clone was counted a few times. V and J are TRBV6-5 and TRBJ1-6; D remains ambiguous. The CDR3 has 16 residues. The V gene lost 4 bases and the J gene lost 10 bases, with 20 bases spanning the gap. Germline V CDR1 and CDR2: MNHEY, SVGAGI. The CDR3 loop reads CASSSDWTDATSPLHF. In DNA form, the CDR3 reads TGTGCCAGCAGTTCCGACTGGACCGACGCCACCTCACCCCTCCACTTT.

V usage is TRBV7-9 and J usage is TRBJ2-7; 7 bases line up with TRBD1. Per the germline V gene, CDR1 is SEHNR and CDR2 is FQNEAQ (reference sequence). V was clipped by 1 base and J by 3 bases; unmatched bases: 9. The CDR3 has 16 amino acids. CDR3 coding DNA: TGTGCCAGCAGCTTAGTGACAGGGAAGAACCTCTACGAGCAGTACTTC. It yields the protein CASSLVTGKNLYEQYF. The full variable domain, rest sourced from reference TRBV7-9 and TRBJ2-7, is DTGVSQNPRHKITKRGQNVTFRCDPISEHNRLYWYRQTLGQGPEFLTYFQNEAQLEKSRLLSDRFSAERPKGSFSTLEIQRTEQGDSAMYLCASSLVTGKNLYEQYFGPGTRLTVT.

This clone was seen a few times. V usage is TRBV19 and J usage is TRBJ1-1; maybe TRBD1 (6 bases). With 10 bases removed from V and 1 base from J, the gap between germline ends came to 13 bases. The CDR3 has 13 residues. Germline CDR1 is LNHDA and CDR2 is SQIVND (reference sequence). Here the CDR3 reads CAIGEGGNTEAFF. CDR3 in DNA: TGTGCCATAGGAGAGGGGGGGAACACTGAAGCTTTCTTT.

This chain links TRBV27 with TRBJ2-7; 9 bases line up with TRBD1. V was pared by 3 bases and J by 1 base, with 1 base of the junction left unmatched. This CDR3 comprises 14 residues. CDR1 is MNHEY and CDR2 is SMNVEV in the germline V gene (reference sequence). CDR3 residues: CASSFGTGSYEQYF. The CDR3 DNA reads as TGTGCCAGCAGTTTCGGGACAGGGTCCTACGAGCAGTACTTC.

The chain carries TRBV5-8 and TRBJ2-1, with D tentatively TRBD2 (5 bases). Trimming pared 0 bases from V and 15 bases from J, leaving 13 bases between. This CDR3 has 12 residues. CDR1 is SGHTS, CDR2 YDEGEE, per germline. This CDR3 is CASSLGRPRGFF. The CDR3 DNA is TGTGCCAGCAGCTTGGGGCGGCCCCGGGGGTTCTTC.

The genes are TRBV6-5 and TRBJ2-2; D is unresolved. Germline lookup yields CDR1 MNHEY and CDR2 SVGAGI. The CDR3 is 11 amino acids. The V gene lost 10 bases and the J gene lost 1 base, with 4 bases spanning the gap. CDR3 nucleotide sequence: TGTGCCATATGGAACACCGGGGAGCTGTTTTTT. Translation: CAIWNTGELFF.

This clone was recorded at least ten times. The chain combines TRBV28 with TRBJ1-1; no clear D gene. The CDR3 is 13 residues long. Germline lookup yields CDR1 MDHEN and CDR2 SYDVKM. The V gene lost 4 bases and the J gene lost 2 bases, with 8 bases spanning the gap. CDR3 region: CASSSSDNTEAFF. The CDR3 DNA reads TGTGCCAGCAGTTCCTCAGATAACACTGAAGCTTTCTTT.

The chain recombines TRBV7-2 with TRBJ2-3; D is unclear. Germline-derived CDR1 and CDR2 are SGHTA and FQGNSA. The CDR3 consists of 15 residues. V lost 5 bases, J lost 0 bases, and 12 bases lay in between. CDR3 coding DNA: TGTGCCAGCAGCGTCGGACGGCTCAGCACAGATACGCAGTATTTT. Its protein is CASSVGRLSTDTQYF.

The CDR3 DNA is TGTGCCAGTACACGGTCCGGGGAGCTGTTTTTT. Translating gives CASTRSGELFF. The rearrangement joins TRBV6-5 to TRBJ2-2, with no clear D. Germline CDR1 is MNHEY and CDR2 is SVGAGI. V was cut by 9 bases and J by 6 bases, with 8 bases left in between. The CDR3 contains 11 residues.

The J gene is TRBJ2-7, the V gene TRBV6-5, with 7 positions matching TRBD1. V trimming: 7 bases; J trimming: 5 bases; junction bases outside the gene matches: 2. Germline values: CDR1 MNHEY, CDR2 SVGAGI. The CDR3 spans 11 residues. The CDR3 region is CASNRGHEQYF. The CDR3 nucleotides read TGTGCCAGCAACAGGGGACACGAGCAGTACTTC.

The rearrangement uses TRBV7-9 and TRBJ2-2, with a possible D match to TRBD2 (5 bases). The germline V and J ends were trimmed by 1 base and 2 bases, with 8 bases remaining between them. The germline CDR1 and CDR2 sequences are SEHNR and FQNEAQ (reference sequence). The CDR3 covers 15 residues. CDR3 residues: CASSLVGSNTGELFF. DNA for the CDR3: TGTGCCAGCAGCTTAGTGGGGAGCAACACCGGGGAGCTGTTTTTT.

A few counts support this clone. Other DNA sequences in this sample translate to the same CDR3. The CDR3 is CSVEDRGGATEAFF. The CDR3 bases are TGCAGCGTTGAAGATCGAGGAGGGGCGACTGAAGCTTTCTTT. V and J are TRBV29-1 and TRBJ1-1; perhaps TRBD1 as D (5 bases). Germline-derived CDR1 and CDR2 are SQVTM and ANQGSEA. The CDR3 contains 14 residues. The V end was cut by 0 bases, the J end by 5 bases, with 13 bases between.

The gene calls are TRBV6-5 and TRBJ1-1, with D uncertain. The CDR3 totals 13 residues. The V gene's germline CDR1 is MNHEY and CDR2 SVGAGI. The V gene lost 4 bases and the J gene lost 0 bases, with 6 bases spanning the gap. CDR3 sequence: CASSLGMNTEAFF. CDR3 nucleotides: TGTGCCAGCAGTTTAGGAATGAACACTGAAGCTTTCTTT.

The chain has TRBV7-6 and TRBJ2-7; D is uncertain. CDR3 length: 15 amino acids. Trimming cost V 1 base and J 2 bases, with 12 bases left between them. The V gene's germline CDR1 is SGHVS and CDR2 FNYEAQ. This CDR3 is CASSLGSRSTYEQYF. Here the CDR3 DNA reads TGTGCCAGCAGCTTAGGCAGCCGCTCGACCTACGAGCAGTACTTC.

Only one count was recorded for this clone. The chain employs TRBV27 and TRBJ1-3; TRBD1 is a possible D gene (6 bases). Trimming took off 5 bases at V and 1 base at J, with 15 bases between the two ends. Germline values: CDR1 MNHEY, CDR2 SMNVEV (reference sequence). The CDR3 spans 16 residues. CDR3 region: CASSPSAGESGNTIYF. In DNA, the CDR3 is TGTGCCAGCAGTCCCTCGGCAGGGGAGTCTGGAAACACCATATATTTT.